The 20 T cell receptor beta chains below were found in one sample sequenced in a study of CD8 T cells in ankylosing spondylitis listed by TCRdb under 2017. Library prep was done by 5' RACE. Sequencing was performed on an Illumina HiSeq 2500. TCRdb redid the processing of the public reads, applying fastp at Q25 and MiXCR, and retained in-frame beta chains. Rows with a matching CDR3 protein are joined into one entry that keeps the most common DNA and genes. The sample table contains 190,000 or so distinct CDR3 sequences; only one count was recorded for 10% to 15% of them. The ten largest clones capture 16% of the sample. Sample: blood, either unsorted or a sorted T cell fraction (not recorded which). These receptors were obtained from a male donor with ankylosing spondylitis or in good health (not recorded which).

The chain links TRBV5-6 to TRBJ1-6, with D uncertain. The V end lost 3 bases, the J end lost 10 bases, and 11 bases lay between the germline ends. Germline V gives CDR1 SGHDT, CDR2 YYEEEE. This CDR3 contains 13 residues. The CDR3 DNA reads TGTGCCAGCAGCTCGGACGTCTTGTCACCCCTCCACTTT. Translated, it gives CASSSDVLSPLHF.

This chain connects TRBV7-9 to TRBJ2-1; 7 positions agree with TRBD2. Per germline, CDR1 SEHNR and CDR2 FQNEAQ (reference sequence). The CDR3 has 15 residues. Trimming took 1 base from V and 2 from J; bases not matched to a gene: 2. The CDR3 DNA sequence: TGTGCCAGCAGCTTAGGGCGGGAGCCCTACAATGAGCAGTTCTTC. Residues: CASSLGREPYNEQFF.

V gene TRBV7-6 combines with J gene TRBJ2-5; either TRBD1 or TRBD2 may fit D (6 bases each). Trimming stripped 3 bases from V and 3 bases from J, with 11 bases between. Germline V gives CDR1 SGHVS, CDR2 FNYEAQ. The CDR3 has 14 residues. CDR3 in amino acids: CASSFWGAKETQYF. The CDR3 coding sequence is TGTGCCAGCAGCTTCTGGGGGGCCAAAGAGACCCAGTACTTC.

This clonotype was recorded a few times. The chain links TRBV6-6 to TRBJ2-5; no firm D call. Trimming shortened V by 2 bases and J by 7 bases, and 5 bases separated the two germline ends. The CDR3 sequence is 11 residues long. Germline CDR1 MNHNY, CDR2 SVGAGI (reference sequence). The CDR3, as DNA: TGTGCCAGCAGTTACAACGGGACCCAGTACTTC. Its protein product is CASSYNGTQYF.

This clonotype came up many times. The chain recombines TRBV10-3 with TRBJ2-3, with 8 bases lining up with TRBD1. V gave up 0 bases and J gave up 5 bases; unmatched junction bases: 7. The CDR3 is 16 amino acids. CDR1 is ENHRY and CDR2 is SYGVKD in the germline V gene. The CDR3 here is CAISESGQGEGDTQYF. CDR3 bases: TGTGCCATCAGTGAGTCCGGACAGGGAGAGGGAGATACGCAGTATTTT.

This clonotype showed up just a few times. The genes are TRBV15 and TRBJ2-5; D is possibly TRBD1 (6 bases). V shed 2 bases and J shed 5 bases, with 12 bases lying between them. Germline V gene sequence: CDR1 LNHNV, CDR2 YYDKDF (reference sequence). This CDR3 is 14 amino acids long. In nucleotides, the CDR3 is TGTGCCACCAGCAGAACAGGGTCCGGGGAGACCCAGTACTTC. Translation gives CATSRTGSGETQYF.

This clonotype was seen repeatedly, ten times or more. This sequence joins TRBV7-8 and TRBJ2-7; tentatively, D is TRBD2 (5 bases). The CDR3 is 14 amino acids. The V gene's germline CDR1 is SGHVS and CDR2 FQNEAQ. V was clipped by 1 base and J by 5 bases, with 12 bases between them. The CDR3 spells CASSLDGVLDEQYF. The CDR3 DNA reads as TGTGCCAGCAGCTTAGACGGGGTCCTCGACGAGCAGTACTTC.

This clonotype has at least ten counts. CDR3 loop: CASSLGGHLDAFF. CDR3 in DNA: TGTGCCAGCAGCTTAGGCGGACATTTGGATGCTTTCTTT. This rearrangement joins TRBV13 to TRBJ1-1; a weak D match, TRBD1 (5 bases). V dropped 0 bases and J dropped 11 bases, with 13 bases sitting between them. CDR1 and CDR2 from the germline V gene are PRHDT and FYEKMQ (reference sequence). The CDR3 runs 13 residues.

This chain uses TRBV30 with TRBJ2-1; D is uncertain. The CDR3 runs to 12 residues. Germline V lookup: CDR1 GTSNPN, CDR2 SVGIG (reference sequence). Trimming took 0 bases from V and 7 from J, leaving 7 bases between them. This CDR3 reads CAWSVLGNEQFF. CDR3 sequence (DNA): TGTGCCTGGAGTGTACTGGGGAATGAGCAGTTCTTC.

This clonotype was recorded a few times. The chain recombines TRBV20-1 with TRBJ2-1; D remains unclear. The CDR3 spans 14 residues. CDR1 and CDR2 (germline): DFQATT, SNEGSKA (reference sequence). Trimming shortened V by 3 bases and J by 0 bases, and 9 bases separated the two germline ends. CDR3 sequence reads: CSASGSTSYNEQFF. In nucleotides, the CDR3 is TGCAGTGCTAGTGGGTCGACCTCCTACAATGAGCAGTTCTTC.

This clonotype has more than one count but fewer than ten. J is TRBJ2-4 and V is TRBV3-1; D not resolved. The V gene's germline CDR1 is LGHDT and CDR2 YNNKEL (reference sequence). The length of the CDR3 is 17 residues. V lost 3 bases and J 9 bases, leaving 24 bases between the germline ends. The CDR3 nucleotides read TGTGCCAGCAGCCATCCGACGGCAAGCGACCAATACGGCATTCAGTACTTC. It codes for CASSHPTASDQYGIQYF.

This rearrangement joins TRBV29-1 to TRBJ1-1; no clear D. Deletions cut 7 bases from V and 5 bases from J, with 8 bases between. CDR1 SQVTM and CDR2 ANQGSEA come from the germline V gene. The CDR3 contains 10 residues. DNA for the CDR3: TGCAGCGCCCGGCAGACTGAAGCTTTCTTT. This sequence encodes CSARQTEAFF. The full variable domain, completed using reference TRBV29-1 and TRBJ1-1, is SAVISQKPSRDICQRGTSLTIQCQVDSQVTMMFWYRQQPGQSLTLIATANQGSEATYESGFVIDKFPISRPNLTFSTLTVSNMSPEDSSIYLCSARQTEAFFGQGTRLTVV.

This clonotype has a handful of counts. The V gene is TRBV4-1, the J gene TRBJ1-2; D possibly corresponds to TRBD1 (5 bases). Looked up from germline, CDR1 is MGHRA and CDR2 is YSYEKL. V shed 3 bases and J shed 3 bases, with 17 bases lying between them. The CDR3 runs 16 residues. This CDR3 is CASSHPNGRGDYGYTF. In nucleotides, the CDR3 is TGCGCCAGCAGCCACCCGAACGGGAGAGGGGACTATGGCTACACCTTC.

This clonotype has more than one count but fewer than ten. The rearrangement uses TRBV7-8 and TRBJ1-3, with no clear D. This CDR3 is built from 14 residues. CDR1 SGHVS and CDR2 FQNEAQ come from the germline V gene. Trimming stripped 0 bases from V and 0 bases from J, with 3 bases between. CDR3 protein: CASSLAFSGNTIYF. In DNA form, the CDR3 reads TGTGCCAGCAGCTTAGCCTTCTCTGGAAACACCATATATTTT. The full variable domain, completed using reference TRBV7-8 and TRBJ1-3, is GAGVSQSPRYKVAKRGQDVALRCDPISGHVSLFWYQQALGQGPEFLTYFQNEAQLDKSGLPSDRFFAERPEGSVSTLKIQRTQQEDSAVYLCASSLAFSGNTIYFGEGSWLTVV.

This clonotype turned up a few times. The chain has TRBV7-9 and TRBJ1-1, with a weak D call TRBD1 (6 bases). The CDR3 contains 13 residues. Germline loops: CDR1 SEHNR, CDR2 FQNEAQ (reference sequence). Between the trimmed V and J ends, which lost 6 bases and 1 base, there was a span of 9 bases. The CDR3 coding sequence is TGTGCCAGCAGGGCGGGACAGAACACTGAAGCTTTCTTT. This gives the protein CASRAGQNTEAFF.

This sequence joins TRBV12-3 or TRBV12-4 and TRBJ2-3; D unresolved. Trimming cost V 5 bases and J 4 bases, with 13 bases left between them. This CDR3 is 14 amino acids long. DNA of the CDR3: TGTGCCAGCAGTCCGTCCCTAGTGGCAGATACGCAGTATTTT. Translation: CASSPSLVADTQYF.

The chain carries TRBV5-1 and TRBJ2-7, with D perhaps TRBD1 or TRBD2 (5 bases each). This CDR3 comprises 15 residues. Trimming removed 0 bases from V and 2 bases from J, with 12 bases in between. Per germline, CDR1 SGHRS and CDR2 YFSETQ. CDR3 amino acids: CASSLATGATYEQYF. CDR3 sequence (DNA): TGCGCCAGCAGCTTGGCGACCGGGGCGACCTACGAGCAGTACTTC.

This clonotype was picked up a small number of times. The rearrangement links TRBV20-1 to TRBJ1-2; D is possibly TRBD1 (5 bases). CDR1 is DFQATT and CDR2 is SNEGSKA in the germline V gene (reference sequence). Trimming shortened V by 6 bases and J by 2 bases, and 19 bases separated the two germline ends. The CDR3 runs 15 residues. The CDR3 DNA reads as TGCAGTGCCCAAACCCCAGGGATTGAAAACTATGGCTACACCTTC. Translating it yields CSAQTPGIENYGYTF.

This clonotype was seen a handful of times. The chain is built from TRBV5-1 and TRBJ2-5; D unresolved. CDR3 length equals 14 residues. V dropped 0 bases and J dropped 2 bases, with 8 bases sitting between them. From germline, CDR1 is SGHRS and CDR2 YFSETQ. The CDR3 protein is CASSLGAVQETQYF. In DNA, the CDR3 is TGCGCCAGCAGCTTGGGGGCAGTACAAGAGACCCAGTACTTC. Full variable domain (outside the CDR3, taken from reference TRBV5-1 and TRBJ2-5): KAGVTQTPRYLIKTRGQQVTLSCSPISGHRSVSWYQQTPGQGLQFLFEYFSETQRNKGNFPGRFSGRQFSNSRSEMNVSTLELGDSALYLCASSLGAVQETQYFGPGTRLLVL.

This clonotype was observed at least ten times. The CDR3 is CASSHGLADSYNEQFF. The CDR3 DNA follows: TGTGCCAGCAGCCATGGACTAGCGGATTCCTACAATGAGCAGTTCTTC. The chain employs TRBV3-1 and TRBJ2-1; 10 nucleotides line up with TRBD2. The length of the CDR3 is 16 residues. CDR1 and CDR2 from the germline V gene are LGHDT and YNNKEL (reference sequence). J lost 1 base, V lost 3 bases, and 3 bases had no gene match.